These 20 T cell receptor beta chains were sequenced from one sample in a study of T cell changes during pregnancy in multiple sclerosis. Sequencing was performed with immunoSEQ multiplex PCR; in TCRdb, only in-frame clones are kept and a portion is missing. The sample contains about 100,000 clones, around 94% of which appear only once. Sequencing used peripheral blood, obtained in the second trimester of pregnancy. These receptors came from a female donor with multiple sclerosis, enrolled in a pregnancy study.

J is TRBJ2-2 and V is TRBV18, with 7 bases that match TRBD1. Trimming removed 3 bases from V and 3 bases from J; junction bases left unmatched: 4. Germline V gene sequence: CDR1 KGHSH, CDR2 LQKENI. This CDR3 comprises 15 residues. CDR3: CASSPTGAHTGELFF. The DNA for the CDR3 is TGTGCCAGCTCACCCACAGGGGCCCACACCGGGGAGCTGTTTTTT.

The V gene is TRBV5-1, the J gene TRBJ2-1, with 10 positions matching TRBD2. Trimming at V came to 3 bases and at J to 6 bases, leaving 6 bases not matched to a gene. Germline loops: CDR1 SGHRS, CDR2 YFSETQ. CDR3 length: 15 amino acids. CDR3 nucleotides: TGCGCCAGCAGCTCCCTAGCGGGAGACTTCAATGAGCAGTTCTTC. Protein: CASSSLAGDFNEQFF.

The chain uses TRBV15 and TRBJ2-5; D is ambiguous. CDR1 is LNHNV, CDR2 YYDKDF, per germline (reference sequence). V gave up 5 bases and J gave up 4 bases, with 11 bases separating them. This CDR3 comprises 13 residues. The CDR3 bases are TGTGCCACCAGCTCGTTCCCAGGAGAGACCCAGTACTTC. Protein: CATSSFPGETQYF.

V and J are TRBV4-2 and TRBJ1-2; D is unclear. V lost 0 bases and J lost 2, with 10 bases in between. The germline V gene encodes CDR1 LGHNA and CDR2 YNFKEQ. This CDR3 is 15 amino acids long. The CDR3 reads CASSQDLGGNYGYTF. The CDR3 bases are TGTGCCAGCAGCCAAGATCTAGGCGGAAACTATGGCTACACCTTC.

J is TRBJ1-2 and V is TRBV5-1, with D uncertain. Germline-derived CDR1 and CDR2 are SGHRS and YFSETQ. Trimming cost V 6 bases and J 5 bases, with 14 bases left between them. This CDR3 is built from 13 residues. The CDR3 sequence: CASKPGGLYGYTF. DNA of the CDR3: TGCGCCAGCAAACCCGGCGGCTTATATGGCTACACCTTC. The variable domain in full, with the rest retrieved from reference TRBV5-1 and TRBJ1-2, is KAGVTQTPRYLIKTRGQQVTLSCSPISGHRSVSWYQQTPGQGLQFLFEYFSETQRNKGNFPGRFSGRQFSNSRSEMNVSTLELGDSALYLCASKPGGLYGYTFGSGTRLTVV.

The rearrangement uses TRBV11-2 and TRBJ2-1; 9 nucleotides align to TRBD2. Germline CDR1 SGHAT, CDR2 FQNNGV. The CDR3 extends over 16 amino acids. V trimming: 4 bases; J trimming: 3 bases; junction bases outside the gene matches: 7. The CDR3 DNA sequence: TGTGCCAGCAGCTCAAGAGTGCGGGGGGGCTACAATGAGCAGTTCTTC. This translates into CASSSRVRGGYNEQFF.

The chain has TRBV7-9 and TRBJ2-3; D is unclear. V was trimmed by 4 bases and J by 2 bases, leaving 16 bases between them. The CDR3 sequence is 16 residues long. The V gene's germline CDR1 is SEHNR and CDR2 FQNEAQ (reference sequence). The CDR3 region is CASSSPIGRNTDTQYF. Here the CDR3 DNA reads TGTGCCAGCAGCTCCCCTATCGGTAGAAACACAGATACGCAGTATTTT.

The chain is built from TRBV9 and TRBJ2-3; TRBD2 aligns across 13 bases. Unmatched junction bases numbered 8, after V lost 4 bases and J lost 6 bases. Germline CDR1 reads SGDLS; CDR2 reads YYNGEE. This CDR3 region has 16 residues. The CDR3 spells CASSPPGLAGQDTQYF. The CDR3 DNA follows: TGTGCCAGCAGCCCCCCGGGACTAGCGGGACAGGATACGCAGTATTTT.

The V gene is TRBV30, the J gene TRBJ1-1, with 10 bases identical to TRBD1. The CDR3 is 15 amino acids. CDR1 GTSNPN and CDR2 SVGIG come from the germline V gene (reference sequence). After removal of 5 bases from V and 1 base from J, the junction contained 7 bases not matched to a gene. The CDR3 region has the DNA TGTGCCTGGCGGGGACAGGGGCTGGCGAACACTGAAGCTTTCTTT. Its protein is CAWRGQGLANTEAFF.

The V and J genes are TRBV7-8 and TRBJ2-1; perhaps TRBD1 as D (7 bases). CDR3 length: 15 residues. The V end lost 2 bases, the J end lost 4 bases, and 12 bases lay between the germline ends. Germline-derived CDR1 and CDR2 are SGHVS and FQNEAQ. The DNA for the CDR3 is TGTGCCAGCAGCTTACAGGGGGGACTTTACAATGAGCAGTTCTTC. This gives the protein CASSLQGGLYNEQFF.

The genes are TRBV30 and TRBJ1-2; D unclear. The CDR3 is 13 amino acids. CDR1 and CDR2 from the germline V gene are GTSNPN and SVGIG (reference sequence). V was trimmed by 1 base and J by 5 bases, leaving 11 bases between them. The CDR3 DNA sequence: TGTGCCTGGAGTGACGGAGGTGTTTATGGCTACACCTTC. Protein sequence: CAWSDGGVYGYTF.

The V call is TRBV27, the J call TRBJ1-3; D gene ambiguous. The germline CDR1 and CDR2 sequences are MNHEY and SMNVEV (reference sequence). The CDR3 loop spans 18 amino acids. The V gene lost 4 bases and the J gene lost 4 bases, with 23 bases spanning the gap. The CDR3: CASSSSRYPREAGNTIYF. Written as DNA, the CDR3 is TGTGCCAGCAGTTCCTCGAGATACCCAAGGGAGGCCGGAAACACCATATATTTT.

This clone is a singleton in its sample. The rearrangement uses TRBV19 and TRBJ1-1; 10 bases line up with TRBD1. CDR3 length: 17 residues. Looked up from germline, CDR1 is LNHDA and CDR2 is SQIVND (reference sequence). Unmatched junction bases numbered 9, after V lost 2 bases and J lost 3 bases. As DNA, the CDR3 is TGTGCCAGTAGTATACGCCGGACAGGGGGACGGGACACTGAAGCTTTCTTT. Residues: CASSIRRTGGRDTEAFF.

This clone was counted once. The chain uses TRBV6-5 and TRBJ1-3, with unresolved D. Deletions cut 6 bases from V and 1 base from J, with 13 bases between. This CDR3 contains 15 residues. Germline V lookup: CDR1 MNHEY, CDR2 SVGAGI. CDR3 loop: CASSTGQRSGNTIYF. Here the CDR3 DNA reads TGTGCCAGCAGCACGGGTCAGCGGTCTGGAAACACCATATATTTT.

The chain joins TRBV6-7 to TRBJ1-4; 8 bases agree with TRBD1. TRBV6-7 is designated an ORF whose function remains uncertain. After removal of 4 bases from V and 5 bases from J, the junction contained 6 bases not matched to a gene. This CDR3 has 15 amino acids. The chain's CDR3 is CASSLDRGQNEKLFF. CDR3 in DNA: TGTGCCAGCAGTTTAGACAGGGGCCAGAATGAAAAACTGTTTTTT.

This clone was counted once. The V gene is TRBV5-1, the J gene TRBJ1-4; the match to TRBD1 covers 8 bases. Looked up from germline, CDR1 is SGHRS and CDR2 is YFSETQ. The V and J ends lost 5 bases and 6 bases, in that order; junction bases with no gene match: 6. The CDR3 runs 14 residues. The chain's CDR3 is CASRGGQGDEKLFF. The CDR3 region has the DNA TGCGCCAGCAGAGGAGGACAGGGTGATGAAAAACTGTTTTTT.

The chain recombines TRBV30 with TRBJ2-2; a possible D gene is TRBD1 (6 bases). V lost 4 bases, J lost 1 base, and 7 bases lay in between. The germline V gene encodes CDR1 GTSNPN and CDR2 SVGIG (reference sequence). This CDR3 has 13 residues. The CDR3 loop reads CAWKTGNTGELFF. CDR3 nucleotides: TGTGCCTGGAAGACAGGGAACACCGGGGAGCTGTTTTTT.

The chain joins TRBV9 to TRBJ1-6, with 10 bases fitting TRBD1. V shed 0 bases, J shed 8 bases, and the junction held 5 bases outside the gene matches. This CDR3 has 16 residues. Germline values: CDR1 SGDLS, CDR2 YYNGEE. The CDR3, as DNA: TGTGCCAGCAGCGTAGCTCTAGGACAGGGGGATTCACCCCTCCACTTT. It translates to CASSVALGQGDSPLHF.

The chain recombines TRBV5-4 with TRBJ2-2; 11 positions match TRBD2. CDR3 length equals 17 residues. Germline CDR1 and CDR2: SGHNT and YYREEE (reference sequence). Unmatched junction bases numbered 5, after V lost 0 bases and J lost 4 bases. The CDR3 loop is CASSLAGLAGLTGELFF. In DNA, the CDR3 is TGTGCCAGCAGCTTGGCCGGACTAGCGGGCCTCACCGGGGAGCTGTTTTTT.

The rearrangement uses TRBV28 and TRBJ1-2; tentative D call: TRBD1 (6 bases). CDR1 MDHEN and CDR2 SYDVKM come from the germline V gene. Trimming stripped 8 bases from V and 1 base from J, with 8 bases between. This CDR3 spans 12 amino acids. The CDR3 nucleotides read TGTGCCAGCGTGGACAGTAACTATGGCTACACCTTC. Protein product: CASVDSNYGYTF.